Sequencing of this TCR beta chain was carried out in a study of OX40 agonist ivuxolimab in advanced cancers. The study's findings and limits: In CD8+ T cells, expanded clones were on average more numerous than in CD4+.

Peripheral blood came from all dose cohorts at three timepoints. Details on this clone: The target antigen is unknown.

Sequencing used immunoSEQ multiplex PCR; TCRdb keeps in-frame clones, though not all of them. This table holds 55,000 to 80,000 clones, 89% found once. V was clipped by 2 bases and J by 6 bases; unmatched bases: 7. CDR3 length: 15 residues. Per the germline V gene, CDR1 is SGDLS and CDR2 is YYNGEE. V is TRBV9 and J is TRBJ2-7; 11 bases are shared with TRBD2. Sequencing used CD4+ or CD8+ T cells sorted from blood, obtained in a trial of the OX40 agonist ivuxolimab. The TCR sequence derives from an adult with an advanced solid tumor such as melanoma, head and neck, liver or kidney cancer. CDR3 amino acids: CASSVIGTSGTEQYF. CDR3 nucleotides: TGTGCCAGCAGCGTCATTGGGACTAGCGGTACCGAGCAGTACTTC.